The T cell receptor (beta chain) under discussion was sequenced for a study of blood T cell repertoires in COVID-19. Study information: Acute-phase and convalescent COVID-19 samples originated in the United States, Italy and Spain. In each case, the material was cDNA or gDNA derived from T cells, B-cell-depleted T cells, or PBMCs.

As processed by the authors: Amplification with reference gene primers provided the estimates of nucleated cell counts. Produced via immunoSEQ multiplex PCR; TCRdb's table is partial and in-frame only. D and trimming were read from the DNA, whereas the V and J calls and clone size are those reported in that table. The sample contains roughly 70,000 clones, 85% to 90% of which appear only once. This receptor was obtained from a man in his fifties or sixties with active COVID-19. The sequenced sample was peripheral blood.

This chain's CDR3 is CASRWGRISNQPQHF. The DNA for the CDR3 is TGTGCCAGCCGTTGGGGCAGAATTAGCAATCAGCCCCAGCATTTT. V is TRBV6-2 or TRBV6-3 and J is TRBJ1-5; maybe TRBD1 (5 bases). The germline V and J ends were trimmed by 8 bases and 0 bases, with 14 bases remaining between them. In germline, CDR1 is MNHEY, CDR2 SVGEGT. The CDR3 consists of 15 residues.